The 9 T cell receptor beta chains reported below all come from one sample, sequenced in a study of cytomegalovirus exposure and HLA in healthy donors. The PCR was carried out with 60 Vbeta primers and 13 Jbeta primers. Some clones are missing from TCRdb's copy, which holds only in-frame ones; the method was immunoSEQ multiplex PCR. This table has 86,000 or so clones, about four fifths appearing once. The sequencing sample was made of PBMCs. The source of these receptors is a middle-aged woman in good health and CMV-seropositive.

In nucleotides, the CDR3 is TGCGCCAGCAGCTTGGGCGGGAGCGAGCAGTACTTC. This sequence encodes CASSLGGSEQYF. The chain recombines TRBV5-1 with TRBJ2-7; 7 nucleotides line up with TRBD2. This CDR3 is 12 amino acids long. V lost 0 bases, J lost 6 bases, and 0 bases stayed unmatched. Germline V lookup: CDR1 SGHRS, CDR2 YFSETQ.

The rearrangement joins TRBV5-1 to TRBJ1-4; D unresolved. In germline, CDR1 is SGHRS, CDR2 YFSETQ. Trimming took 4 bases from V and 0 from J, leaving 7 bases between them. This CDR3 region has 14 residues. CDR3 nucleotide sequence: TGCGCCAGCAGCGTCAGTGCAACTAATGAAAAACTGTTTTTT. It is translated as CASSVSATNEKLFF.

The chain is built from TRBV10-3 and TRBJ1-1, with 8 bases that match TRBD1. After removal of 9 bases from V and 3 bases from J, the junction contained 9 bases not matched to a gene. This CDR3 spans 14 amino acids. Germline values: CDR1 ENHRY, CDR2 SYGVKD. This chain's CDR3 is CAILDREKDTEAFF. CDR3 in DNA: TGTGCCATTTTGGACAGGGAGAAGGACACTGAAGCTTTCTTT.

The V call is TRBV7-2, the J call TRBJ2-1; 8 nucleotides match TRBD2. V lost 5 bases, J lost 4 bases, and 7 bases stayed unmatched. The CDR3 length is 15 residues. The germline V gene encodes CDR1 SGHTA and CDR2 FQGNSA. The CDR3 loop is CASSPLAGGYNEQFF. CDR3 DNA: TGTGCCAGCAGCCCCCTTGCGGGGGGTTACAATGAGCAGTTCTTC.

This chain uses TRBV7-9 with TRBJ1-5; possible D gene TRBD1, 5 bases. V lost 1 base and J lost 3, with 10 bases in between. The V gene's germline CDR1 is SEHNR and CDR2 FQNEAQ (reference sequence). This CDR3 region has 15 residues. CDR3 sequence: CASSLGGLVNQPQHF. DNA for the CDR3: TGTGCCAGCAGCTTAGGGGGCTTAGTCAATCAGCCCCAGCATTTT.

As DNA, the CDR3 is TGTGCCATCAGTGATCTCTATGGCTACACCTTC. Translated, it gives CAISDLYGYTF. This chain uses TRBV10-3 with TRBJ1-2; D unclear. V gave up 3 bases and J gave up 4 bases, with 3 bases separating them. The CDR3 covers 11 residues. CDR1 is ENHRY and CDR2 is SYGVKD in the germline V gene.

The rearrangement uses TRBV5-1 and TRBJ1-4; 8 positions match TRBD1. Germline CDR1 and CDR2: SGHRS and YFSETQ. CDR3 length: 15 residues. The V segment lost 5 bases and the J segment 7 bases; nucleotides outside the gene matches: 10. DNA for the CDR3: TGCGCCAGCAGACAAGGACAGGGCGTTACTGAAAAACTGTTTTTT. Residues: CASRQGQGVTEKLFF.

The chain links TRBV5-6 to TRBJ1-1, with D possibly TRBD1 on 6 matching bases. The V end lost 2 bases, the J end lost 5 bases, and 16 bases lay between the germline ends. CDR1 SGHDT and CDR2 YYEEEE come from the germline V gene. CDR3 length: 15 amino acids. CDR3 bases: TGTGCCAGCAGCTTCGGCGGCAGGGGCGGAACTGAAGCTTTCTTT. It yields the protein CASSFGGRGGTEAFF.

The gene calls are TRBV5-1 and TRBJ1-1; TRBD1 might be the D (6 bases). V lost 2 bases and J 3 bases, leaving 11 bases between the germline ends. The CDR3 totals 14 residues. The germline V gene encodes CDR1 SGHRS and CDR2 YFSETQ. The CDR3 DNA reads TGCGCCAGCAGCTTCCGGGACACCTACACTGAAGCTTTCTTT. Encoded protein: CASSFRDTYTEAFF.